The 5 T cell receptor beta chains presented below share a single source sample, sequenced in a study of cytomegalovirus exposure and HLA in healthy donors. PCR involved 60 Vbeta and 13 Jbeta primers. TCRdb's table, derived via immunoSEQ multiplex PCR, lists solely in-frame clones and lacks some. In the table there are over 100,000 clones, less than 85% of which are singletons. Sequenced material: PBMCs. The receptors here all came from a man aged 35 to 55 in good health and CMV-seronegative.

The chain has TRBV5-6 and TRBJ1-1; 7 bases are shared with TRBD1. V lost 2 bases to trimming and J lost 4 bases; unmatched junction nucleotides: 8. CDR1 is SGHDT and CDR2 is YYEEEE in the germline V gene. The CDR3 extends over 15 amino acids. The CDR3 loop reads CASSFLDRVGTEAFF. CDR3 nucleotides: TGTGCCAGCAGCTTCCTAGACAGGGTTGGCACTGAAGCTTTCTTT.

The genes are TRBV19 and TRBJ1-2; possibly TRBD1 for D (6 bases). CDR3 size: 13 residues. The germline gives CDR1 LNHDA, CDR2 SQIVND (reference sequence). V lost 2 bases and J lost 5, with 9 bases in between. CDR3: CASSISGQYGYTF. CDR3 bases: TGTGCCAGTAGTATAAGCGGACAGTATGGCTACACCTTC.

J is TRBJ2-1 and V is TRBV9; 15 bases match TRBD2. The germline V gene encodes CDR1 SGDLS and CDR2 YYNGEE. V dropped 6 bases and J dropped 8; count of bases not matched to a gene: 12. The CDR3 sequence is 17 residues long. The CDR3 DNA reads as TGTGCCAGCACCCGGACTAGCGGGGGGGCCGGTTTCGATGAGCAGTTCTTC. This sequence encodes CASTRTSGGAGFDEQFF.

This chain connects TRBV5-6 to TRBJ1-5, with a possible D match to TRBD1 (5 bases). V was shortened by 4 bases and J by 3 bases, with 8 bases between the two germline ends. Germline lookup yields CDR1 SGHDT and CDR2 YYEEEE. This CDR3 has 13 residues. The CDR3 DNA sequence: TGTGCCAGCAGCCTGGGACTCAATCAGCCCCAGCATTTT. Translated: CASSLGLNQPQHF.

V gene TRBV7-3 combines with J gene TRBJ2-2, with a possible D match to TRBD1 (6 bases). This CDR3 spans 17 amino acids. Germline V gene data show CDR1 as SGHTA and CDR2 as FQGTGA. Trimming left V 4 bases short and J 2 bases short, with 17 bases between. The CDR3 sequence is CASSSTPQGLNTGELFF. The CDR3 bases are TGTGCCAGCAGCTCCACCCCACAGGGATTAAACACCGGGGAGCTGTTTTTT.